These 23 T cell receptor beta chains share one sample of origin, sequenced in a study of response to subunit inactivated influenza vaccine. TCRdb analysed the RT-PCR reads with MiXCR anew, one entry per CDR3 protein. The sample shows 500,000 or so distinct CDR3 sequences, about 10% of them seen only once. The sample in question was PBMCs from blood, obtained around seven weeks after vaccination. These receptors were taken from a man between 50 and 59 years old who received an inactivated influenza vaccine.

The rearrangement joins TRBV7-6 to TRBJ2-2, with D possibly TRBD2 on 6 matching bases. Germline assignment: CDR1 SGHVS and CDR2 FNYEAQ. The CDR3 runs 13 residues. V shed 0 bases and J shed 8 bases, with 7 bases lying between them. CDR3: CASSLASGGELFF. CDR3 bases: TGTGCCAGCAGCTTAGCCAGCGGGGGGGAGCTGTTTTTT.

The V gene is TRBV28, the J gene TRBJ2-5; the D gene is possibly TRBD1 (5 bases). V was trimmed by 5 bases and J by 2 bases, leaving 12 bases between them. The CDR3 extends over 14 amino acids. Germline CDR1 MDHEN, CDR2 SYDVKM. The CDR3 region is CASSGQGPQETQYF. CDR3 nucleotide sequence: TGTGCCAGCAGTGGGCAGGGTCCACAAGAGACCCAGTACTTC.

This clonotype was seen a few times. The chain's CDR3 is CASSRNTPSSYNEQFF. The CDR3 coding sequence is TGTGCCAGCAGCCGCAACACTCCTAGCTCCTACAATGAGCAGTTCTTC. This chain joins TRBV6-2 or TRBV6-3 and TRBJ2-1; D ambiguous. Germline-derived CDR1 and CDR2 are MNHEY and SVGEGT. The CDR3 is made up of 16 amino acids. V shed 6 bases and J shed 0 bases, with 15 bases lying between them.

This chain links TRBV7-2 with TRBJ2-7; D unclear. Trimming took off 0 bases at V and 9 bases at J, with 15 bases between the two ends. Per germline, CDR1 SGHTA and CDR2 FQGNSA. The CDR3 consists of 14 residues. Here the CDR3 DNA reads TGTGCCAGCAGCTTAGCGTGGGGTCAAGTCGTGCAGTACTTC. Encoded protein: CASSLAWGQVVQYF.

This chain connects TRBV12-3 or TRBV12-4 to TRBJ2-1; 9 nucleotides match TRBD1. The trim removed 5 bases at V and 7 bases at J, leaving 9 bases unmatched. The CDR3 contains 15 residues. The CDR3 DNA sequence: TGTGCCAGCAGTCAAACCGGGACAGGGCTTAATGAGCAGTTCTTC. It encodes CASSQTGTGLNEQFF.

The genes are TRBV29-1 and TRBJ2-3; perhaps D is TRBD1 or TRBD2 (7 bases each). CDR3 size: 13 residues. The V gene's germline CDR1 is SQVTM and CDR2 ANQGSEA. V lost 6 bases, J lost 4 bases, and 14 bases lay in between. The CDR3 here is CSVETGRADTQYF. The CDR3 DNA reads TGCAGCGTCGAGACAGGGAGGGCAGATACGCAGTATTTT.

There are many counts of this clonotype. The rearrangement joins TRBV12-3 or TRBV12-4 to TRBJ2-3; D uncertain. CDR3 size: 12 residues. Trimming removed 4 bases from V and 5 bases from J, with 7 bases in between. The CDR3 region has the DNA TGTGCCAGCAGTTCCCATATAGATACGCAGTATTTT. This sequence encodes CASSSHIDTQYF.

This clonotype was recorded a few times. V usage is TRBV10-3 and J usage is TRBJ2-7; 10 nucleotides align to TRBD2. CDR1 and CDR2 (germline): ENHRY, SYGVKD. V shed 0 bases and J 6 bases; nucleotides not matched to a gene: 5. The CDR3 length is 15 residues. CDR3 region: CAISESGLAGVEQYF. CDR3 in DNA: TGTGCCATCAGTGAGTCTGGCCTAGCGGGAGTCGAGCAGTACTTC.

This clonotype was recorded a few times. The genes are TRBV18 and TRBJ1-5; D remains unclear. The CDR3 loop spans 16 amino acids. Germline CDR1 KGHSH, CDR2 LQKENI. Trimming stripped 3 bases from V and 0 bases from J, with 12 bases between. CDR3 loop: CASSPTSGNSNQPQHF. The CDR3 DNA is TGTGCCAGCTCACCGACATCGGGAAATAGCAATCAGCCCCAGCATTTT.

The J gene is TRBJ2-7, the V gene TRBV20-1, with TRBD2 identical over 14 bases. V lost 6 bases to trimming and J lost 5 bases; unmatched junction nucleotides: 6. CDR3 length: 14 amino acids. Germline CDR1 is DFQATT and CDR2 is SNEGSKA (reference sequence). The CDR3 nucleotides read TGCAGTGCCCCGGGACTAGCGGGAGCCAACGAGCAGTACTTC. Protein: CSAPGLAGANEQYF.

The V gene is TRBV2, the J gene TRBJ2-1; D perhaps matches TRBD1 (6 bases). The length of the CDR3 is 15 residues. V lost 6 bases and J 0 bases, leaving 12 bases between the germline ends. Per germline, CDR1 SNHLY and CDR2 FYNNEI. The chain's CDR3 is CASSTGTFSYNEQFF. CDR3 nucleotides: TGTGCCAGCAGCACCGGGACATTCTCCTACAATGAGCAGTTCTTC.

A few counts support this clonotype. This sequence joins TRBV7-9 and TRBJ1-5; 7 nucleotides line up with TRBD1. The CDR3 runs 15 residues. Germline V CDR1 and CDR2: SEHNR, FQNEAQ (reference sequence). Trimming removed 3 bases from V and 1 base from J; junction bases left unmatched: 3. In nucleotides, the CDR3 is TGTGCCAGCAGCTTGGGACAGAAGAGCAATCAGCCCCAGCATTTT. Protein sequence: CASSLGQKSNQPQHF.

This clonotype was recorded a few times. The V gene is TRBV5-1, the J gene TRBJ2-2, with D possibly TRBD1 on 5 matching bases. The CDR3 has 15 amino acids. Trimming cost V 2 bases and J 5 bases, with 13 bases left between them. Germline V CDR1 and CDR2: SGHRS, YFSETQ. The CDR3 here is CASSFLEGVTGELFF. CDR3 coding DNA: TGCGCCAGCAGCTTCCTAGAAGGGGTAACCGGGGAGCTGTTTTTT.

The V gene is TRBV29-1, the J gene TRBJ2-7, with 7 bases identical to TRBD2. The CDR3 extends over 14 amino acids. V was clipped by 4 bases and J by 2 bases; unmatched bases: 8. Germline loops: CDR1 SQVTM, CDR2 ANQGSEA. The CDR3 coding sequence is TGCAGCGTTGGTCAGCGGGATGGCGCCTACGAGCAGTACTTC. This codes for CSVGQRDGAYEQYF.

This clonotype was detected only a few times. The CDR3 loop is CAISESIGGRAPVTFF. In nucleotides, the CDR3 is TGTGCCATCAGTGAGTCGATTGGCGGGAGGGCCCCGGTCACGTTCTTC. The rearrangement links TRBV10-3 to TRBJ2-1, with 9 bases fitting TRBD2. The germline V gene encodes CDR1 ENHRY and CDR2 SYGVKD. The trim removed 0 bases at V and 15 bases at J, leaving 15 bases unmatched. The CDR3 has 16 amino acids.

The DNA for the CDR3 is TGCGCCAGCAGCATACAGGGATATTATAATTCACCCCTCCACTTT. As protein: CASSIQGYYNSPLHF. V gene TRBV5-1 combines with J gene TRBJ1-6; D may be TRBD1 (6 bases). Germline V gives CDR1 SGHRS, CDR2 YFSETQ. The V gene lost 4 bases and the J gene lost 4 bases, with 12 bases spanning the gap. The CDR3 is made up of 15 amino acids.

This clonotype appeared a few times. The chain is built from TRBV5-6 and TRBJ2-1, with 8 bases aligning to TRBD1. J lost 3 bases, V lost 6 bases, and 14 bases had no gene match. CDR1 is SGHDT, CDR2 YYEEEE, per germline. The CDR3 totals 17 residues. The CDR3 sequence is CASTLLIQGADYNEQFF. Written as DNA, the CDR3 is TGTGCCAGCACCCTGCTAATTCAGGGGGCTGACTACAATGAGCAGTTCTTC.

This clonotype was seen at least ten times. The chain links TRBV29-1 to TRBJ2-7; D might be TRBD2 (5 bases). The V and J ends lost 4 bases and 7 bases respectively, with 14 bases between them. In germline, CDR1 is SQVTM, CDR2 ANQGSEA. The CDR3 spans 12 residues. CDR3 nucleotide sequence: TGCAGCGTTGCGGGGAGCTCAGAAGAGCAGTACTTC. Its translation: CSVAGSSEEQYF.

The chain couples TRBV12-3 or TRBV12-4 to TRBJ2-2; no definite D call. CDR3 length: 14 residues. With 7 bases removed from V and 0 bases from J, the gap between germline ends came to 9 bases. The DNA for the CDR3 is TGTGCCAGCATAAGGGCTGCGAACACCGGGGAGCTGTTTTTT. Protein product: CASIRAANTGELFF.

This clonotype came up a few times. V gene TRBV27 combines with J gene TRBJ2-7, with 7 bases identical to TRBD2. The J segment lost 1 base and the V segment lost 1 base, leaving 4 bases of the junction unmatched. CDR1 is MNHEY, CDR2 SMNVEV, per germline (reference sequence). This CDR3 region has 15 residues. The CDR3 DNA sequence: TGTGCCAGCAGTTTATTTGCGGGAGTTTCCTACGAGCAGTACTTC. It encodes CASSLFAGVSYEQYF.

This clonotype was detected only a few times. V is TRBV24-1 and J is TRBJ2-5; 7 nucleotides agree with TRBD2. The CDR3 sequence is 15 residues long. Germline V gene data show CDR1 as KGHDR and CDR2 as SFDVKD. With V trimmed by 6 bases and J by 2 bases, 8 bases remained unmatched. CDR3 bases: TGTGCCACCAGTAAGAGGGAGGGCCCTCAAGAGACCCAGTACTTC. Translated: CATSKREGPQETQYF.

This clonotype has a handful of counts. This rearrangement joins TRBV11-1 to TRBJ2-5; TRBD1 aligns across 11 bases. The J segment lost 0 bases and the V segment lost 4 bases, leaving 13 bases of the junction unmatched. CDR1 SGHAT and CDR2 FQDESV come from the germline V gene (reference sequence). The CDR3 covers 19 residues. CDR3 in amino acids: CASSSPTGQGAVDQETQYF. CDR3 sequence (DNA): TGTGCCAGCAGCTCCCCGACCGGACAGGGGGCCGTGGACCAAGAGACCCAGTACTTC.

The chain is built from TRBV7-9 and TRBJ2-7, with 8 bases fitting TRBD2. J gave up 5 bases and V 0 bases, and 6 bases lay outside the gene matches. The CDR3 is 15 residues long. The germline V gene encodes CDR1 SEHNR and CDR2 FQNEAQ (reference sequence). The CDR3 is CASSLAGGRQNEQYF. In DNA, the CDR3 is TGTGCCAGCAGCTTAGCGGGCGGGAGGCAAAACGAGCAGTACTTC.